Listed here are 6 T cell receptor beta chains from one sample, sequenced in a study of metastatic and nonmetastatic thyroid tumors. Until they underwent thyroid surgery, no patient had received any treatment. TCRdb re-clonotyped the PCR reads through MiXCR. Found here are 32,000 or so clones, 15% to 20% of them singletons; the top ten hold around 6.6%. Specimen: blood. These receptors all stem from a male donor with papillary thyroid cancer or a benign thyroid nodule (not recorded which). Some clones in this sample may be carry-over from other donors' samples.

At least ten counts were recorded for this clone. The CDR3: CASSQGTDSRDTF. The CDR3 nucleotides are TGTGCCAGCAGCCAAGGAACGGACTCCCGGGACACCTTC. V gene TRBV3-1 combines with J gene TRBJ1-2; D call uncertain. V shed 1 base and J shed 12 bases, with 15 bases lying between them. Germline lookup yields CDR1 LGHDT and CDR2 YNNKEL (reference sequence). The CDR3 has 13 residues.

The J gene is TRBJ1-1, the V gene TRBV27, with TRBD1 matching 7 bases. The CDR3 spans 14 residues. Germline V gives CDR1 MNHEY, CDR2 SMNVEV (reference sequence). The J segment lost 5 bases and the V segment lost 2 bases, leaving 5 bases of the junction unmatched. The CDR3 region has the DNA TGTGCCAGCAGTTTAACAGGGGATGATACTGAAGCTTTCTTT. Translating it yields CASSLTGDDTEAFF.

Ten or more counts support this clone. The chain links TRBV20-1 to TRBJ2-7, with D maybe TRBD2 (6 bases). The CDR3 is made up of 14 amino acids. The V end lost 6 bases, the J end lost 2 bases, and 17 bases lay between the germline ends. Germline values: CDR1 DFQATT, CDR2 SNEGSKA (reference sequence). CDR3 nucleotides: TGCAGTGCCCCCGTTCCGCGGGAACCCTACGAGCAGTACTTC. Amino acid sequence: CSAPVPREPYEQYF.

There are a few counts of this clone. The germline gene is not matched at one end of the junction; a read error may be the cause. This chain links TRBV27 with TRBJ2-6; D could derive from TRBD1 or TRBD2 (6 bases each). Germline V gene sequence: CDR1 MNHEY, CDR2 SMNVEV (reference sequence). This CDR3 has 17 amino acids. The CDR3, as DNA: TGTGCCAGCAGGCTAGCGACAGGCGCATCTGGGGCCAACGTCCTGAATTTC. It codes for CASRLATGASGANVLNF.

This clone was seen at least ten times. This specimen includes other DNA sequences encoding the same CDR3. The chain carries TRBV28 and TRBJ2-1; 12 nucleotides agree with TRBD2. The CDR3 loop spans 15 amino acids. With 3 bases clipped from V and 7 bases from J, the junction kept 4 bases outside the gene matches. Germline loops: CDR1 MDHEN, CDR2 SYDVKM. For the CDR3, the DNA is TGTGCCAGCAGTTTGGGGACTAGCGGGCTTAATGAGCAGTTCTTC. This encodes CASSLGTSGLNEQFF.

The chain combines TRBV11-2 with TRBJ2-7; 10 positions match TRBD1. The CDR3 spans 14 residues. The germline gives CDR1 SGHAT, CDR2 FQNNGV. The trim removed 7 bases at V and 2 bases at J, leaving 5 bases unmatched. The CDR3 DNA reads TGTGCCAGCACCGGCGGGACAGGGGCCTACGAGCAGTACTTC. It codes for CASTGGTGAYEQYF.